The present T cell receptor beta chain was sequenced within a study of T cell repertoires in cytomegalovirus infection. Overall study: Evidence of both CMV infection and a matching HLA type came from public TCR beta signatures.

Germline V gene data show CDR1 as SGHVS and CDR2 as FQNEAQ. Trimming took 0 bases from V and 3 from J, leaving 15 bases between them. CDR3 length: 17 amino acids. This clonotype was recorded many times. Its antigen is unidentified. The study's findings and limits: Cumulative frequency of public TCR beta families picked out carriers of CMV plus the relevant HLA. CMV-specific TCR beta clonotypes restricted by HLA-C dominated the ex vivo response.

TCRdb reprocessed the reads with MiXCR, giving one entry per CDR3 protein. The sample yields some 400,000 distinct CDR3 sequences, about a third seen once. The sample comprised PBMCs. This clonotype was sampled from a human donor in good health (CMV status not recorded). Some clones in this sample may be carry-over from other donors' samples. This chain connects TRBV7-8 to TRBJ1-5; perhaps TRBD1 as D (5 bases). The CDR3 reads CASSLAVPGYSNQPQHF. In DNA, the CDR3 is TGTGCCAGCAGCTTAGCGGTCCCAGGGTATTCCAATCAGCCCCAGCATTTT.